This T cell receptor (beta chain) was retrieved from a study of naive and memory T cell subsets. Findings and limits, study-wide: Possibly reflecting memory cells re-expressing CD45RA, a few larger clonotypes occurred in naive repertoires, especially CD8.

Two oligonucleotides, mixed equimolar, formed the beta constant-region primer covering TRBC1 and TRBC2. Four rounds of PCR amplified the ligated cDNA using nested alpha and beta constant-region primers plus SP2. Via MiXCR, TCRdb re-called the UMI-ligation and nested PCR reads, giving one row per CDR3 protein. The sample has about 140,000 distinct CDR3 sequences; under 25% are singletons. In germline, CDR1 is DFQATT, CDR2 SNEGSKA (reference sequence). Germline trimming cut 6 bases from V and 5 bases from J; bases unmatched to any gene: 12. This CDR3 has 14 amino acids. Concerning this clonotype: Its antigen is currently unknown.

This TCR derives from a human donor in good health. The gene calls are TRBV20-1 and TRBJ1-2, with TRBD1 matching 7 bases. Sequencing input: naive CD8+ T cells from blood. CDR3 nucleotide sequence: TGCAGTGCCGTGACCGGGACAGTCTCGTATGGCTACACCTTC. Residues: CSAVTGTVSYGYTF.